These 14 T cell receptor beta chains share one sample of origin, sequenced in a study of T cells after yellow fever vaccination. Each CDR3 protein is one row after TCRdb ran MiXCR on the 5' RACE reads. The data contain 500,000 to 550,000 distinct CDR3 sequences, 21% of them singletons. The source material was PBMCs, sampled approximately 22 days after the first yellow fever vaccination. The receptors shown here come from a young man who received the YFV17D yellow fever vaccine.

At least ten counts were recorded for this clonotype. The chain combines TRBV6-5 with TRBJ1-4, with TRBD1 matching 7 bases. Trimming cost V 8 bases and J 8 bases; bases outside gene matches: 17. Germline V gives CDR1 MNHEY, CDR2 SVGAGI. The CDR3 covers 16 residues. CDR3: CASGYPKGQKMEKLFF. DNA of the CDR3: TGTGCCAGCGGCTACCCGAAGGGACAGAAGATGGAAAAACTGTTTTTT.

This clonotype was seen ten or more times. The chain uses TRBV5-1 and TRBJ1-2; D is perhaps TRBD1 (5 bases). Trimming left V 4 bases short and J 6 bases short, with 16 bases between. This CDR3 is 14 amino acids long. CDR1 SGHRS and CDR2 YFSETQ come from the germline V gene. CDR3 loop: CASSPTLMGHGYTF. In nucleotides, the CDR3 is TGCGCCAGCAGCCCTACGCTGATGGGGCATGGCTACACCTTC.

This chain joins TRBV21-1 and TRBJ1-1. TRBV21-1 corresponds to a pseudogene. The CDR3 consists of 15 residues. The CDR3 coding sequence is TGTGCCAGCAGCAAAGACCTTCCTATGAACACTGAAGCTTTCTTT. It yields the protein CASSKDLPMNTEAFF.

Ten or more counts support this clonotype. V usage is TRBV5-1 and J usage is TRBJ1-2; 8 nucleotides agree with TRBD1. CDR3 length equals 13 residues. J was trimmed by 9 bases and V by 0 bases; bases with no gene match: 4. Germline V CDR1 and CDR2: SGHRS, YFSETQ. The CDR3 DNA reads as TGCGCCAGCAGCTTGGAGACAGGGGATCGCTACACCTTC. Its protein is CASSLETGDRYTF.

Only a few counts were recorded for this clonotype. In DNA, the CDR3 is TGTGCCTCGTCCGGGGCAGGGTTGGATGAGCAGTTCTTC. Amino acid sequence: CASSGAGLDEQFF. The chain uses TRBV2 and TRBJ2-1; possibly TRBD1 or TRBD2 for D (5 bases each). The V and J ends lost 11 bases and 8 bases respectively, with 19 bases between them. There are 13 residues in the CDR3. CDR1 is SNHLY, CDR2 FYNNEI, per germline.

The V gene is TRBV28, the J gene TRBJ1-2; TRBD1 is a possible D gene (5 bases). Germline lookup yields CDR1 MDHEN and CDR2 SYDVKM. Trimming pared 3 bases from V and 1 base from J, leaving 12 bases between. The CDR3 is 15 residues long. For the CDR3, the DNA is TGTGCCAGCAGTTTGACCGGGGGAATTAACTATGGCTACACCTTC. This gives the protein CASSLTGGINYGYTF.

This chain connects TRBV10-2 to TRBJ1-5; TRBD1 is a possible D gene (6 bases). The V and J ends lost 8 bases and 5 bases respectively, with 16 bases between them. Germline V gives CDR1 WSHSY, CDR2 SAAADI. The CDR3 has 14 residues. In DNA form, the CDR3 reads TGCGCCAGCCGCCTGCCAGGGGTGCATCAGCCCCAGCATTTT. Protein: CASRLPGVHQPQHF.

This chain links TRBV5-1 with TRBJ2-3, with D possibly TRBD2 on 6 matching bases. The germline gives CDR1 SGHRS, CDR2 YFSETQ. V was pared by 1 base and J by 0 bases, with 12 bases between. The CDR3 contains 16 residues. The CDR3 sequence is CASSLLPSVSTDTQYF. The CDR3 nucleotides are TGCGCCAGCAGCTTGTTGCCTAGCGTGAGCACAGATACGCAGTATTTT. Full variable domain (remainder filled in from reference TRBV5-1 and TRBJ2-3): KAGVTQTPRYLIKTRGQQVTLSCSPISGHRSVSWYQQTPGQGLQFLFEYFSETQRNKGNFPGRFSGRQFSNSRSEMNVSTLELGDSALYLCASSLLPSVSTDTQYFGPGTRLTVL.

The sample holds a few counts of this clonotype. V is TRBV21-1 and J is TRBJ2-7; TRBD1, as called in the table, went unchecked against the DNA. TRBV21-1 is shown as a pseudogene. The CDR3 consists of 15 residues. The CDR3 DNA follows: TGTGTCACTCTCCCGGGGGACCCCTTCCTCTACGAGCAGTACGTC. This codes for CVTLPGDPFLYEQYV.

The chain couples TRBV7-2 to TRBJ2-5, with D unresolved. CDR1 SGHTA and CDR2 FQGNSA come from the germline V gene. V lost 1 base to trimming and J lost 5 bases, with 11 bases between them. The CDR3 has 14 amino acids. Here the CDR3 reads CASSLDMRRETQYF. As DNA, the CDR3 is TGTGCCAGCAGCTTAGATATGAGGCGTGAGACCCAGTACTTC.

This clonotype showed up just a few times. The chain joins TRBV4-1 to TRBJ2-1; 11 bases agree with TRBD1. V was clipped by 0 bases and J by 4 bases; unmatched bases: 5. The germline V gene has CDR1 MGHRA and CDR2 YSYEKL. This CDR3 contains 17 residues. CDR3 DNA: TGCGCCAGCAGCCAAGAGGGGACAGGGGGTATTTACAATGAGCAGTTCTTC. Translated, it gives CASSQEGTGGIYNEQFF.

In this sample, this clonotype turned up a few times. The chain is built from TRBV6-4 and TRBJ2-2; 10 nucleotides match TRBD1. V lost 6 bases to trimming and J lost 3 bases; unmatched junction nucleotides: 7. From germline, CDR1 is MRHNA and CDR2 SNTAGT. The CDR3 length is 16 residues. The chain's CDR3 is CASSPHGTGDTGELFF. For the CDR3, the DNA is TGTGCCAGCAGCCCACACGGGACAGGGGACACCGGGGAGCTGTTTTTT.

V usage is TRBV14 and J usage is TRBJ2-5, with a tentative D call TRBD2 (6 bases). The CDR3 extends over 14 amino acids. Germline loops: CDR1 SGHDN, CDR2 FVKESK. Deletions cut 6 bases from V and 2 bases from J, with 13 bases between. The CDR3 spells CASSIFGGQETQYF. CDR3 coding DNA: TGTGCCAGCAGTATTTTTGGGGGGCAAGAGACCCAGTACTTC.

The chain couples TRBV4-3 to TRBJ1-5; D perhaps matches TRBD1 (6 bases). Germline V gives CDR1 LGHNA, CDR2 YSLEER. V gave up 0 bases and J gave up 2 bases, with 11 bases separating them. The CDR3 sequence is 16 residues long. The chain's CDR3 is CASSQDTRGRNQPQHF. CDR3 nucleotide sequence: TGCGCCAGCAGCCAAGATACCAGGGGCCGCAATCAGCCCCAGCATTTT.